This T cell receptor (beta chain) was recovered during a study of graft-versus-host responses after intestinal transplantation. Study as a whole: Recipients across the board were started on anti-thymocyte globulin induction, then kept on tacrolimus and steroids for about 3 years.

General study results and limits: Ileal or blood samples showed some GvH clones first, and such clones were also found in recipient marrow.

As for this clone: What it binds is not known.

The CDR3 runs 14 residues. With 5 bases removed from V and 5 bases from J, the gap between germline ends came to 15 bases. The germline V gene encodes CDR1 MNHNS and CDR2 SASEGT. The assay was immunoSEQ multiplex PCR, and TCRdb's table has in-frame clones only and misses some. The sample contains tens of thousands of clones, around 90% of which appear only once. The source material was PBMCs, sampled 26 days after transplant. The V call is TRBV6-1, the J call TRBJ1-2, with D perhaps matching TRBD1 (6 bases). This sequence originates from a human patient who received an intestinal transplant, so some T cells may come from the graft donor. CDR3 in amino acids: CASSPEQGLYGYTF. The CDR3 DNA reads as TGTGCCAGCAGTCCTGAACAGGGTTTATATGGCTACACCTTC.